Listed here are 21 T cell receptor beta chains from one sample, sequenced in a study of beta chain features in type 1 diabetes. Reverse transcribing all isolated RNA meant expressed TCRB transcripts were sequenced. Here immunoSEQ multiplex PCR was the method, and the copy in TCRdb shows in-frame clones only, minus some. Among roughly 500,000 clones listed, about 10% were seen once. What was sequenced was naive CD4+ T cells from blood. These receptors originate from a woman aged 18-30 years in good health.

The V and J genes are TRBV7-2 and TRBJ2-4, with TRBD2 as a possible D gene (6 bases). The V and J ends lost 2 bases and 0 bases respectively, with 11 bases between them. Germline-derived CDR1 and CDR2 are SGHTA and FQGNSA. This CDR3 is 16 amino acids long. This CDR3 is CASSLMEGLAKNIQYF. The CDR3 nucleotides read TGTGCCAGCAGCTTAATGGAGGGTCTAGCCAAAAACATTCAGTACTTC.

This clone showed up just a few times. The CDR3 loop reads CAWSRHEQYF. The CDR3 DNA sequence: TGTGCCTGGAGTAGGCACGAGCAGTACTTC. V usage is TRBV30 and J usage is TRBJ2-7; D is ambiguous. V was pared by 2 bases and J by 5 bases, with 4 bases between. This CDR3 comprises 10 residues. CDR1 and CDR2 (germline): GTSNPN, SVGIG (reference sequence).

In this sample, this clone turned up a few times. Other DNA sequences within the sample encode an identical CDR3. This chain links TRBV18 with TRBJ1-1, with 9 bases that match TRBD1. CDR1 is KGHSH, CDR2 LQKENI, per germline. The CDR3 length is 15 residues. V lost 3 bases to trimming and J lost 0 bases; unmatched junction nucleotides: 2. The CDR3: CASSPGQGMNTEAFF. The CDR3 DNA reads TGTGCCAGCTCACCCGGACAGGGGATGAACACTGAAGCTTTCTTT. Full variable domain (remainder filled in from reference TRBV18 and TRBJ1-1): NAGVMQNPRHLVRRRGQEARLRCSPMKGHSHVYWYRQLPEEGLKFMVYLQKENIIDESGMPKERFSAEFPKEGPSILRIQQVVRGDSAAYFCASSPGQGMNTEAFFGQGTRLTVV.

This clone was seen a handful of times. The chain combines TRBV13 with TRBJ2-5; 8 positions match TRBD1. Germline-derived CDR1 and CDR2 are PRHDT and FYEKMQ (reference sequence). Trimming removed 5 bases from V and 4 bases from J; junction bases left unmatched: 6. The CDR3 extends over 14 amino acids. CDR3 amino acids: CASSLAGTGETQYF. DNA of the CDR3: TGTGCCAGCAGCCTAGCCGGGACAGGAGAGACCCAGTACTTC.

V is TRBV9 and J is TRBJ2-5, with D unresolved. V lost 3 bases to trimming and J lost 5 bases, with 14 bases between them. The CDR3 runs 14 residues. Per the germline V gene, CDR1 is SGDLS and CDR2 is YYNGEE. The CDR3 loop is CASSEGGVLETQYF. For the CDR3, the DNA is TGTGCCAGCAGCGAGGGCGGAGTTTTGGAGACCCAGTACTTC.

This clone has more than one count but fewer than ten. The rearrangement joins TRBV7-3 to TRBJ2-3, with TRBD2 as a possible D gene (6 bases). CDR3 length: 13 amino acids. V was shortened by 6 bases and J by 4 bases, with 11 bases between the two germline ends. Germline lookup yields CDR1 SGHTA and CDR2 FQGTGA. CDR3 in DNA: TGTGCCAGCAGAAGTGGGACTGCAGATACGCAGTATTTT. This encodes CASRSGTADTQYF.

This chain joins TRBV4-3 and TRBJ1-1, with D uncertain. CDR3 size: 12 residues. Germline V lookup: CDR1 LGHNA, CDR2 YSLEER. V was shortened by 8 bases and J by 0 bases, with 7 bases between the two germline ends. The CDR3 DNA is TGCGCCAGCCGGGGAGTGAACACTGAAGCTTTCTTT. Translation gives CASRGVNTEAFF.

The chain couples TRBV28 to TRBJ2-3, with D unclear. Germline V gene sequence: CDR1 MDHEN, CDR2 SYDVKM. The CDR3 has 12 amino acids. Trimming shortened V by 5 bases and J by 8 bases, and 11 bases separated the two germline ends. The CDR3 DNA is TGTGCCAGCAGTCCCCGTTTGGGTACGCAGTATTTT. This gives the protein CASSPRLGTQYF. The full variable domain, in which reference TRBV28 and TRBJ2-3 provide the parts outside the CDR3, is DVKVTQSSRYLVKRTGEKVFLECVQDMDHENMFWYRQDPGLGLRLIYFSYDVKMKEKGDIPEGYSVSREKKERFSLILESASTNQTSMYLCASSPRLGTQYFGPGTRLTVL.

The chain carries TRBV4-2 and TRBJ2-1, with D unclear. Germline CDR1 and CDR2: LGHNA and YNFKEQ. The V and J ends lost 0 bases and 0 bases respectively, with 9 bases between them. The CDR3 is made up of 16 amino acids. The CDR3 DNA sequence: TGTGCCAGCAGCCAAGATTGGCGAGGCTCCTACAATGAGCAGTTCTTC. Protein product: CASSQDWRGSYNEQFF.

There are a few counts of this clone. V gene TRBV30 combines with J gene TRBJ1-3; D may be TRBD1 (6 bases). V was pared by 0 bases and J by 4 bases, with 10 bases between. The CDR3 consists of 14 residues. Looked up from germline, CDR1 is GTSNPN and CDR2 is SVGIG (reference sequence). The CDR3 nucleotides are TGTGCCTGGAGTGTAGGGGGATCAGGAAACACCATATATTTT. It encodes CAWSVGGSGNTIYF.

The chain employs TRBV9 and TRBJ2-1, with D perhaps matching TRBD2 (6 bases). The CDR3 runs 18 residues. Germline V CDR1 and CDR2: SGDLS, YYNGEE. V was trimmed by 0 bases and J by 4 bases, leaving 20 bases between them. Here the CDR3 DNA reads TGTGCCAGCAGCGTAGGGACTAAGGGGCCCGGTCATTACAATGAGCAGTTCTTC. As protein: CASSVGTKGPGHYNEQFF.

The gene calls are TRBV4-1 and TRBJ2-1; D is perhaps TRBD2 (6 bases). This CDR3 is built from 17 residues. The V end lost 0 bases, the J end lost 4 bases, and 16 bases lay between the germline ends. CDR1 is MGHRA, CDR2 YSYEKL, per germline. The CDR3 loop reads CASSQDGQAGPYNEQFF. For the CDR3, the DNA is TGCGCCAGCAGCCAAGATGGCCAAGCGGGTCCGTACAATGAGCAGTTCTTC.

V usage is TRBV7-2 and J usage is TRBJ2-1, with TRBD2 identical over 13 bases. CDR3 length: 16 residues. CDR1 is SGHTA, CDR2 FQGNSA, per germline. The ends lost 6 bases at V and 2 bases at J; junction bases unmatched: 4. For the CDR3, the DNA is TGTGCCAGCAGAAAGGGACTAGCGGGGACCTACAATGAGCAGTTCTTC. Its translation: CASRKGLAGTYNEQFF.

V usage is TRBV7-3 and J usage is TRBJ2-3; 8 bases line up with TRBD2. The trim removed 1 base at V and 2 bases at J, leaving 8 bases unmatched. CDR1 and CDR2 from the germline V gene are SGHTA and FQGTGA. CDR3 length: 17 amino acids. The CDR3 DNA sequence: TGTGCCAGCAGCTTAAAGCCGGGACTAGTTGACACAGATACGCAGTATTTT. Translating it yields CASSLKPGLVDTDTQYF.

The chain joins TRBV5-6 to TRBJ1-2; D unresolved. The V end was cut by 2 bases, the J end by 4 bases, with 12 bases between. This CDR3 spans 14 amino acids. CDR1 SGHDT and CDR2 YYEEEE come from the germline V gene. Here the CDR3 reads CASSFGLRSYGYTF. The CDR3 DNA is TGTGCCAGCAGCTTTGGCTTGAGGAGCTATGGCTACACCTTC.

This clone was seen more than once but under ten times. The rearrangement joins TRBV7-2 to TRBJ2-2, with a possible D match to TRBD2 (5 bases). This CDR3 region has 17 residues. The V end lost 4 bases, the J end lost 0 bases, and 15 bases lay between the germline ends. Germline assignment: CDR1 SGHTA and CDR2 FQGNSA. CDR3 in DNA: TGTGCCAGCAGCTCCGGCCGAGGGAAGGCGAACACCGGGGAGCTGTTTTTT. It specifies CASSSGRGKANTGELFF.

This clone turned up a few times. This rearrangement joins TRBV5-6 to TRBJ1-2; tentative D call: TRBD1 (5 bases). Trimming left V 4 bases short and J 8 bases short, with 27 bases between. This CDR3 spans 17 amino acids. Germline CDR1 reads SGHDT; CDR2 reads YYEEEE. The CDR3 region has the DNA TGTGCCAGCAGCCCTCCGGGACCGGACGAGTGGTTGGGCGGCTACACCTTC. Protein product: CASSPPGPDEWLGGYTF.

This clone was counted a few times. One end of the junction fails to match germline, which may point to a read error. The CDR3 is CASSFPGRDKVF. CDR3 bases: TGTGCCAGCAGCTTCCCGGGCCGGGACAAGGTTTTT. The chain carries TRBV7-2 and TRBJ1-4; perhaps TRBD1 as D (6 bases). The CDR3 contains 12 residues. Germline CDR1 and CDR2: SGHTA and FQGNSA.

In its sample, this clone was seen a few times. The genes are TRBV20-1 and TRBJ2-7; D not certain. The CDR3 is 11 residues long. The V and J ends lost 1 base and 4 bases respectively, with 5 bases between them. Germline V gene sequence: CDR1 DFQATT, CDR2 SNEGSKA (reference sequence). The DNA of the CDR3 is TGCAGTGCTAGAGCTTCTTACGAGCAGTACGTC. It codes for CSARASYEQYV.

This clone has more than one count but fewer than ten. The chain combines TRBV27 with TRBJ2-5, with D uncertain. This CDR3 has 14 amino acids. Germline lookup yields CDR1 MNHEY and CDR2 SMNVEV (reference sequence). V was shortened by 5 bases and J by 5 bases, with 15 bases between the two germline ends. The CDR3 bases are TGTGCCAGCAGTAACCGACCAGGTGGGGAGACCCAGTACTTC. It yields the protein CASSNRPGGETQYF.

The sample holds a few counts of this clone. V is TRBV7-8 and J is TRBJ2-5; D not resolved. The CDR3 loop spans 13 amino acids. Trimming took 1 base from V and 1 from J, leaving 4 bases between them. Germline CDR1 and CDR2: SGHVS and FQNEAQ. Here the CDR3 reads CASSLGAQETQYF. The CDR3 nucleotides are TGTGCCAGCAGCTTAGGGGCCCAAGAGACCCAGTACTTC.